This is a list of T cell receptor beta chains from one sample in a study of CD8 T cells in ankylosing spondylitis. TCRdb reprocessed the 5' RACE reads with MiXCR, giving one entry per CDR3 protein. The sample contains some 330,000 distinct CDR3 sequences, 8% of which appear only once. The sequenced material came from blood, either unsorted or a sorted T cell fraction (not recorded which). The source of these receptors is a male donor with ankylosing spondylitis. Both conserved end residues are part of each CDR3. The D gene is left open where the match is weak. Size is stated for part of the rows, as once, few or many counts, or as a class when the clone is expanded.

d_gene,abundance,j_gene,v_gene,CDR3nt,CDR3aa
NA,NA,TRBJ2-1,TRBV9,TGTGCCAGCAGCGTCTTAAGCGGTACCTCCTACAATGAGCAGTTCTTC,CASSVLSGTSYNEQFF
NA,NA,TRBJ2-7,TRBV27,TGTGCCAGCAGCCCCCGGGCCGGGGACGAGCAGTACTTC,CASSPRAGDEQYF
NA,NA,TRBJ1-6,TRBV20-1,TGCAGTGCTAGACCCGGGACATTGAGTTCACCCCTCCACTTT,CSARPGTLSSPLHF
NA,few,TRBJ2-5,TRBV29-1,TGCAGCGTTAACACCATTCAAGAGACCCAGTACTTC,CSVNTIQETQYF
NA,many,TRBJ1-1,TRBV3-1,TGTGCCAGCAGCTGGGACCTGAACACTGAAGCTTTCTTT,CASSWDLNTEAFF
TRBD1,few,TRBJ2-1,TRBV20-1,TGCAGTGCTAGGGAAGTGGACGACAGGGCCTACAATGAGCAGTTCTTC,CSAREVDDRAYNEQFF
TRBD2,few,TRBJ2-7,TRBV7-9,TGTGCCAGCCTTGGGACAGACTTAGCGGGAGGTGGCTACGAGCAGTACTTC,CASLGTDLAGGGYEQYF
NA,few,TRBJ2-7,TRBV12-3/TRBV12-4,TGTGCCAGCAGTTTGGGGGCCCCGAGCTCCTACGAGCAGTACTTC,CASSLGAPSSYEQYF
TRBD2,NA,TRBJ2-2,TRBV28,TGTGCCAGCAGTTTCCTTAGCGGGAGGGAAACCGGGGAGCTGTTTTTT,CASSFLSGRETGELFF
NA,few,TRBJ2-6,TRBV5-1,TGCGCCAGCAGCTTGAGGCGGGCCTATTCTGGGGCCAACGTCCTGACTTTC,CASSLRRAYSGANVLTF
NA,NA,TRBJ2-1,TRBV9,TGTGCCAGCAGCGTAGCTTGGGGAACCTACAATGAGCAGTTCTTC,CASSVAWGTYNEQFF
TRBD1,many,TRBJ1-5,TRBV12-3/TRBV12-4,TGTGCCAGCAGTTTGGGAGGCAGGGGGCGCGATCAGCCCCAGCATTTT,CASSLGGRGRDQPQHF
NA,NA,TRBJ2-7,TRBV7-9,TGTGCCAGCAGCTTATTTAACGGGTTGGAACAGTACTTC,CASSLFNGLEQYF
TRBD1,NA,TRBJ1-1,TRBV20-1,TGCAGTGCAGATAGACAGGGGGCGACTGAAGCTTTCTTT,CSADRQGATEAFF
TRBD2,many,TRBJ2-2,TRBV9,TGTGCCAGCAGCGTAAGCCAAGGGCTAGCGGTTAACACCGGGGAGCTGTTTTTT,CASSVSQGLAVNTGELFF
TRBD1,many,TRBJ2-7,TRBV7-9,TGTGCCAGCAGCTCGGGACAGGGGGGTTGGCACTACGAGCAGTACTTC,CASSSGQGGWHYEQYF
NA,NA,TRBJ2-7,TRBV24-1,TGTGCCACCAGCGAACCAGGGTCCTACGAGCAGTACTTC,CATSEPGSYEQYF
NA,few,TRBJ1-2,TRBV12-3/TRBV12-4,TGTGCCAGCAGCCGGCCCGGGACGTATGGCTACACCTTC,CASSRPGTYGYTF
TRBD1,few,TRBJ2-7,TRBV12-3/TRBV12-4,TGTGCCAGCAGGTGGACAGGGGGGAGGGAGCAGTACTTC,CASRWTGGREQYF
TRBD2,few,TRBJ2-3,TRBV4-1,TGCGCCAGCAGCCAAGAACCGCTAGCGGGAGTGGCTAGCACAGATACGCAGTATTTT,CASSQEPLAGVASTDTQYF
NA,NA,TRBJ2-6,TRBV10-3,TGTGCCATCAGTGAGCCGATGGCCGGGGGGCACGGTGGGGCCAACGTCCTGACTTTC,CAISEPMAGGHGGANVLTF
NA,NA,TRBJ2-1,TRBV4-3,TGCGCCAGCAGCCAAGATAGACGGGGGAGGACCAGCTCCTACAATGAGCAGTTCTTC,CASSQDRRGRTSSYNEQFF
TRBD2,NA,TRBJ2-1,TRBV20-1,TGCAGTGCTAACCCGGGACTAGCGGTCTACAATGAGCAGTTCTTC,CSANPGLAVYNEQFF
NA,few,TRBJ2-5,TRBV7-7,TGTGCCAGCAGCTCCGGGACCCGAGGAACCCAGTACTTC,CASSSGTRGTQYF
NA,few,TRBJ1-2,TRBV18,TGTGCCAGCTCACCACCAGGGCGAGGTACTAACTATGGCTACACCTTC,CASSPPGRGTNYGYTF
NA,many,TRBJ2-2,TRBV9,TGTGCCAGCAGCGTAGTTCCAGGGGGGGTCGGGGAGCTGTTTTTT,CASSVVPGGVGELFF
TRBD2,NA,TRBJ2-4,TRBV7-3,TGTGCCAGCTCTAGGGGCGGGAGTGACATTCAGTACTTC,CASSRGGSDIQYF
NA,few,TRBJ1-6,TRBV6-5,TGTGCCAGCAGTTACGTAGGGAATTCACCCCTCCACTTT,CASSYVGNSPLHF
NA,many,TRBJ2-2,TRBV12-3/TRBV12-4,TGTGCCAGCGGGATGGCGGGAATAAACACCGGGGAGCTGTTTTTT,CASGMAGINTGELFF
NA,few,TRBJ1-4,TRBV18,TGTGCCAGCTCGAAACCGGGGGAAAAACTGTTTTTT,CASSKPGEKLFF
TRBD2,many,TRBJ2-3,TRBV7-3,TGTGCCAGCGCCAGGGGCCCGGGAGGGCCGACCAGTGATACGCAGTATTTT,CASARGPGGPTSDTQYF
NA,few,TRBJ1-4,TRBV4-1,TGCGCCAGCAGCCAAACCCCCCGGCAGGGTGGAGAAAAACTGTTTTTT,CASSQTPRQGGEKLFF
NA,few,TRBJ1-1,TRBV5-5,TGTGCCAGCAGCATAGAAAAGGGATGGAACACTGAAGCTTTCTTT,CASSIEKGWNTEAFF
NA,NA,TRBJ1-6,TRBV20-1,TGCAGTGCTAGTTTGGAACCGGATAATTCACCCCTCCACTTT,CSASLEPDNSPLHF
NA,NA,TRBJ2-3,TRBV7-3,TGTGCCAGCAGCACAGGCTTGGGACGCACAGATACGCAGTATTTT,CASSTGLGRTDTQYF
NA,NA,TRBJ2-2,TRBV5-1,TGCGCCAGCACCCCCCTACAGGGTACCAACACCGGGGAGCTGTTTTTT,CASTPLQGTNTGELFF
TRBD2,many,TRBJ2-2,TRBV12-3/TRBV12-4,TGTGCCAGCAGTTTATTCGTTTGGCTAGCGGGAGAGGTACACACCGGGGAGCTGTTTTTT,CASSLFVWLAGEVHTGELFF
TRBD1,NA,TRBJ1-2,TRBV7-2,TGTGCCAGCTCTATAGGGACAGGGGTTGGCTACACCTTC,CASSIGTGVGYTF
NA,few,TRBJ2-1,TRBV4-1,TGCGCCAGCAGCCAAACGAACAGGCCACCCTACAATGAGCAGTTCTTC,CASSQTNRPPYNEQFF
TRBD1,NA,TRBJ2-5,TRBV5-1,TGCGCCGGCGCCTCCCAGGGGGTTCCTAAAGAGACCCAGTACTTC,CAGASQGVPKETQYF
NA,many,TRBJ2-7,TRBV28,TGTGCCAGCAGCCATAGGGGGGGCGTTCGTCCCTACGAGCAGTACTTC,CASSHRGGVRPYEQYF
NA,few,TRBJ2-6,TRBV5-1,TGCGCCAGCAGCTTGACAGCCTCTGGGGCCAACGTCCTGACTTTC,CASSLTASGANVLTF
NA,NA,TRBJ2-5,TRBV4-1,TGCGCCAGCAGCCAAGTTGCGGGATACGATGAGACCCAGTACTTC,CASSQVAGYDETQYF
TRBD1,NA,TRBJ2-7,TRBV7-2,TGTGCCAGCAGCTCGGACAGGTTCTCCTACGAGCAGTACTTC,CASSSDRFSYEQYF
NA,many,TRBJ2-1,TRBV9,TGTGCCAGCAGCGGCAACTCGGATGAGCAGTTCTTC,CASSGNSDEQFF
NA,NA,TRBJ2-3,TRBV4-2,TGTGCCAGCAGCCAGTTCGAGCGGTCCACAGATACGCAGTATTTT,CASSQFERSTDTQYF
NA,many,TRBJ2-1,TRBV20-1,TGCAGTGCTAGTACGGACTCCGCCTACAATGAGCAGTTCTTC,CSASTDSAYNEQFF
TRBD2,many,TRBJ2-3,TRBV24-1,TGTGCCACCAGTGATCTTGGTAGCGGGGGAGGATCGGCAGATACGCAGTATTTT,CATSDLGSGGGSADTQYF
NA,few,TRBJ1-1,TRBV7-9,TGTGCCAGCAGCTTAGGGGGCAGCCCGAACACTGAAGCTTTCTTT,CASSLGGSPNTEAFF
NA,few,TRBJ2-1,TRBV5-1,TGCGCCAGCAGCTTGGCCGGGTACGGTGAGCAGTTCTTC,CASSLAGYGEQFF
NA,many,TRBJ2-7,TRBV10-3,TGTGCCATCAGCCTCGGGCCCTCCTACGTCGAGCAGTACTTC,CAISLGPSYVEQYF
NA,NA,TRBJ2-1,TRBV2,TGTGCCTGCGGGCGAACCTCCTACAATGAGCAGTTCTTC,CACGRTSYNEQFF
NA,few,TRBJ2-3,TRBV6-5,TGTGCCAGCAGTTGGAATCAGCCTAGCACAGATACGCAGTATTTT,CASSWNQPSTDTQYF
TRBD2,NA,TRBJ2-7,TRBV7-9,TGTGCCAGCAGCCCGAGACTAGCGGGATTGAACGAGCAGTACTTC,CASSPRLAGLNEQYF
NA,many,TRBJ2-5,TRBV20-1,TGCAGTGCTAGCCGGCAGGCGGTTTTACAAGAGACCCAGTACTTC,CSASRQAVLQETQYF